This T cell receptor (beta chain) came from a study of blood T cells in healthy people across ages. Study-level results: For the donors, CMV status was unknown and possibly confounded expanded clonotype changes.

Together with a sample-barcoded 5' primer, a J-beta primer mix was included in a second PCR lasting about 6 to 11 cycles. TCRdb called the 5' RACE reads again in MiXCR, with one record for every CDR3 protein. The sample records about a million distinct CDR3 sequences, roughly 47% being singletons. Germline assignment: CDR1 SGHTA and CDR2 FQGNSA. This CDR3 contains 17 residues. In regard to this clonotype: Antigen: not known. The junction shows a germline mismatch at one end, possibly a read error.

This clonotype originated in a woman between 55 and 75 years old in good health. The chain couples TRBV7-2 to TRBJ2-1; D possibly matches TRBD1 or TRBD2 (5 bases each). Input material: blood. The CDR3 region has the DNA TGTGCCAGCAGCCCTAGATACTCATCTTTCCGGGGCAATGAACAGTTCTTC. It encodes CASSPRYSSFRGNEQFF.